The entry below gives a single TCR beta chain sequence along with its context. The data were obtained in a study of blood T cell repertoires in COVID-19. Trimming removed 3 bases from V and 1 base from J, with 10 bases in between. There are 15 residues in the CDR3. The V gene's germline CDR1 is GTSNPN and CDR2 SVGIG (reference sequence). Profiling relied on immunoSEQ multiplex PCR, and the TCRdb table lists in-frame clones only, not all of them. The sample holds some 340,000 clones, around 86% seen once. The chain has TRBV30 and TRBJ2-6, with D unclear. Sequencing was carried out using PBMCs or T cells enriched from blood (not recorded which). The receptor was isolated from a woman in her 50s who had recovered from COVID-19. The CDR3 loop reads CAWSPLASGANVLTF. DNA of the CDR3: TGTGCCTGGAGCCCCCTCGCGTCTGGGGCCAACGTCCTGACTTTC.